These 2 T cell receptor beta chains were sequenced from one sample in a study of PD-1 blockade in classical Hodgkin lymphoma. Repertoires were generated with immunoSEQ multiplex PCR, while TCRdb's copy carries only in-frame clones and drops some. This table holds under 30,000 clones, 82% found once. Each patient experienced a relapse that followed autologous stem cell transplantation, and brentuximab vedotin exposure varied. The specimen comprised peripheral blood mononuclear cells (PBMCs), sampled before the second cycle of nivolumab. These receptors were taken from a human donor with classical Hodgkin lymphoma.

The rearrangement joins TRBV7-6 to TRBJ1-4; the D gene is possibly TRBD1 (5 bases). The V end was cut by 8 bases, the J end by 7 bases, with 14 bases between. CDR3 size: 13 residues. Germline lookup yields CDR1 SGHVS and CDR2 FNYEAQ. Here the CDR3 DNA reads TGTGCCAGCGGTGCTGCAGGGAGTGAAAAACTGTTTTTT. Protein sequence: CASGAAGSEKLFF.

The V and J genes are TRBV2 and TRBJ2-2; 8 bases match TRBD2. Trimming at V came to 6 bases and at J to 1 base, leaving 4 bases not matched to a gene. Germline lookup yields CDR1 SNHLY and CDR2 FYNNEI. The CDR3 has 15 residues. The CDR3 nucleotides are TGTGCCAGCAGCGGACTAGCCGTGAACACCGGGGAGCTGTTTTTT. Its protein product is CASSGLAVNTGELFF.